This is a list of T cell receptor beta chains from one sample in a study of a mutant IDH1 vaccine in newly diagnosed glioma. Their antigens are not known. Profiling relied on immunoSEQ multiplex PCR, and the TCRdb table lists in-frame clones only, not all of them. Of approximately 38,000 clones in the sample, approximately 85% were seen once. The sample here was PBMCs, taken from a glioma patient whose treatment included an IDH1 peptide vaccine. These receptors came from a man in his forties with glioma. Both conserved end residues are part of each CDR3. Each record gives: CDR3 DNA, CDR3 protein, clone size, D gene, J gene, V gene. The D gene is left open where the match is weak. Size tells how often a clone was seen (once, few, many) or the class of an expanded clone, and some rows leave it out.

CDR3 DNA: TGTGCCAGCAGTATCGTGGGAACCGACTACGAGCAGTACTTC; CDR3 protein: CASSIVGTDYEQYF; clone size: NA; D gene: NA; J gene: TRBJ2-7; V gene: TRBV6-1
CDR3 DNA: TGTGCCAGCAGTCACCCCGGGACTAGGGACGAGCAGTACTTC; CDR3 protein: CASSHPGTRDEQYF; clone size: NA; D gene: TRBD2; J gene: TRBJ2-7; V gene: TRBV2
CDR3 DNA: TGCGCCAGCAGCTGGAGCCTAAGGGCGGGAGTGACAGATACGCAGTATTTT; CDR3 protein: CASSWSLRAGVTDTQYF; clone size: NA; D gene: TRBD2; J gene: TRBJ2-3; V gene: TRBV5-1
CDR3 DNA: TGTGCCAGCTCCTCTCCCGACCGCCTCTCCTACGAGCAGTACTTC; CDR3 protein: CASSSPDRLSYEQYF; clone size: NA; D gene: NA; J gene: TRBJ2-7; V gene: TRBV7-9
CDR3 DNA: TGTGCCAGCAGCTCGACAGTCCTCCGGTGGACCCAGTACTTC; CDR3 protein: CASSSTVLRWTQYF; clone size: NA; D gene: NA; J gene: TRBJ2-5; V gene: TRBV5-6
CDR3 DNA: TGTGCCAGCAGCGGGGGCATGGGCACAGATACGCAGTATTTT; CDR3 protein: CASSGGMGTDTQYF; clone size: NA; D gene: NA; J gene: TRBJ2-3; V gene: TRBV9
CDR3 DNA: TGTGCCAGCAGCGCCTTTGAGGAGGGGCGGAATGAGCAGTTCTTC; CDR3 protein: CASSAFEEGRNEQFF; clone size: NA; D gene: NA; J gene: TRBJ2-1; V gene: TRBV9
CDR3 DNA: TGTGCCAGTAATATAGCGGGACAGACTAACACCGGGGAGCTGTTTTTT; CDR3 protein: CASNIAGQTNTGELFF; clone size: NA; D gene: NA; J gene: TRBJ2-2; V gene: TRBV19
CDR3 DNA: TGTGCCAGCTCACCACGCCCTACGACAGATACGCAGTATTTT; CDR3 protein: CASSPRPTTDTQYF; clone size: few; D gene: NA; J gene: TRBJ2-3; V gene: TRBV18
CDR3 DNA: TGCGCCAGCAGCCTCAGGCGGCAGGGCGGCGGCTACACCTTC; CDR3 protein: CASSLRRQGGGYTF; clone size: NA; D gene: NA; J gene: TRBJ1-2; V gene: TRBV5-1
CDR3 DNA: TGTGCCAGCAGTGACTCGAACCCAGGTATGAACACTGAAGCTTTCTTT; CDR3 protein: CASSDSNPGMNTEAFF; clone size: NA; D gene: NA; J gene: TRBJ1-1; V gene: TRBV6-4
CDR3 DNA: TGTGCCATCAGTGATGGAGGGGCCGCGAACACTGAAGCTTTCTTT; CDR3 protein: CAISDGGAANTEAFF; clone size: once; D gene: NA; J gene: TRBJ1-1; V gene: TRBV10-3
CDR3 DNA: TGCGCCAGCAGCTTGAGGCCGCCTAACACTGAAGCTTTCTTT; CDR3 protein: CASSLRPPNTEAFF; clone size: NA; D gene: NA; J gene: TRBJ1-1; V gene: TRBV5-1
CDR3 DNA: TGTGCCAGCAGCGTTGACCCCAATCAGCCCCAGCATTTT; CDR3 protein: CASSVDPNQPQHF; clone size: few; D gene: NA; J gene: TRBJ1-5; V gene: TRBV9
CDR3 DNA: TGCGCCAGCAGCTACCGACAAGAGACCCAGTACTTC; CDR3 protein: CASSYRQETQYF; clone size: NA; D gene: NA; J gene: TRBJ2-5; V gene: TRBV4-1
CDR3 DNA: TGCGCCAGCAGCTCTGGCGGACGGCACGAAAAACTGTTTTTT; CDR3 protein: CASSSGGRHEKLFF; clone size: NA; D gene: NA; J gene: TRBJ1-4; V gene: TRBV5-1
CDR3 DNA: TGTGCCTCTTCTACAGGTTACAATGAGCAGTTCTTC; CDR3 protein: CASSTGYNEQFF; clone size: NA; D gene: NA; J gene: TRBJ2-1; V gene: TRBV19
CDR3 DNA: TGTGCCAGCAGAGCTAGCGGAGGGACCGGGGAGCTGTTTTTT; CDR3 protein: CASRASGGTGELFF; clone size: NA; D gene: TRBD2; J gene: TRBJ2-2; V gene: TRBV9
CDR3 DNA: TGTGCCAGCTCACCACGAGCGGGAGGGCCAGGGGGAGTAAAAAGGGAGCAGTACTTC; CDR3 protein: CASSPRAGGPGGVKREQYF; clone size: NA; D gene: TRBD2; J gene: TRBJ2-7; V gene: TRBV18
CDR3 DNA: TGTGCCAGCAGCTCCGGGACTATACCGAATGAGCAGTTCTTC; CDR3 protein: CASSSGTIPNEQFF; clone size: NA; D gene: TRBD2; J gene: TRBJ2-1; V gene: TRBV7-3
CDR3 DNA: TGTGCCAGCAGTCCTAGCGGGACGGGGGGTGAGCAGTTCTTC; CDR3 protein: CASSPSGTGGEQFF; clone size: NA; D gene: TRBD2; J gene: TRBJ2-1; V gene: TRBV6-5
CDR3 DNA: TGTGCCAGCAACAGGGGTGGGGGGAGGGAGCAGTACTTC; CDR3 protein: CASNRGGGREQYF; clone size: NA; D gene: NA; J gene: TRBJ2-7; V gene: TRBV6-1
CDR3 DNA: TGTGCCAGCAGTTTGGGGACAGGGTCCTACGAGCAGTACTTC; CDR3 protein: CASSLGTGSYEQYF; clone size: NA; D gene: TRBD1; J gene: TRBJ2-7; V gene: TRBV2
CDR3 DNA: TGTGCCAGCAGCTTGTCTAGCGGAAACACCGGGGAGCTGTTTTTT; CDR3 protein: CASSLSSGNTGELFF; clone size: NA; D gene: TRBD2; J gene: TRBJ2-2; V gene: TRBV5-4
CDR3 DNA: TGTGCCAGCTTCCGGCTAGCGGGACGCTACGAGCAGTACTTC; CDR3 protein: CASFRLAGRYEQYF; clone size: few; D gene: TRBD2; J gene: TRBJ2-7; V gene: TRBV7-9
CDR3 DNA: TGTGCCAGCAGCTTTGCGGCGGTCGAGCAGTACTTC; CDR3 protein: CASSFAAVEQYF; clone size: NA; D gene: NA; J gene: TRBJ2-7; V gene: TRBV5-5
CDR3 DNA: TGTGCCAGCAGCTTAGCCCCCCGAGCCACAGATACGCAGTATTTT; CDR3 protein: CASSLAPRATDTQYF; clone size: NA; D gene: NA; J gene: TRBJ2-3; V gene: TRBV7-6
CDR3 DNA: TGTGCCATCAGCCCACTTGGGGGGCTGAATGAGCAGTTCTTC; CDR3 protein: CAISPLGGLNEQFF; clone size: once; D gene: NA; J gene: TRBJ2-1; V gene: TRBV10-3
CDR3 DNA: TGTGCTAGTGGTTTGCTCCCGGACGTGCACCAAGAGACCCAGTACTTC; CDR3 protein: CASGLLPDVHQETQYF; clone size: few; D gene: NA; J gene: TRBJ2-5; V gene: TRBV12-5
CDR3 DNA: TGTGCCAGCAGCTTAGTGGCAGGTGGACAACAGGCTTACGAGCAGTACTTC; CDR3 protein: CASSLVAGGQQAYEQYF; clone size: few; D gene: NA; J gene: TRBJ2-7; V gene: TRBV7-2
CDR3 DNA: TGCGCCAGCAGCCAAGTACATAGACAGGGGGCTTTTGAAAAACTGTTTTTT; CDR3 protein: CASSQVHRQGAFEKLFF; clone size: once; D gene: TRBD1; J gene: TRBJ1-4; V gene: TRBV4-3
CDR3 DNA: TGTGCCAGCAGTGAAAGGGGCGGGAGTTACGCCGGGGAGCTGTTTTTT; CDR3 protein: CASSERGGSYAGELFF; clone size: NA; D gene: TRBD2; J gene: TRBJ2-2; V gene: TRBV2
CDR3 DNA: TGTGCCAGCAGCGCTCAGGGTTTCACTGAAGCTTTCTTT; CDR3 protein: CASSAQGFTEAFF; clone size: few; D gene: NA; J gene: TRBJ1-1; V gene: TRBV9
CDR3 DNA: TGTGCCAGCAGAGCTAGTTACGAGCAGTACTTC; CDR3 protein: CASRASYEQYF; clone size: NA; D gene: NA; J gene: TRBJ2-7; V gene: TRBV2
CDR3 DNA: TGTGCCAGCAGCGTAGGACCGGACAGGGGGAAGACCCAGTACTTC; CDR3 protein: CASSVGPDRGKTQYF; clone size: NA; D gene: TRBD1; J gene: TRBJ2-5; V gene: TRBV9
CDR3 DNA: TGTGCCAGCCTGGACTCCCAGAACACCGGGGAGCTGTTTTTT; CDR3 protein: CASLDSQNTGELFF; clone size: NA; D gene: NA; J gene: TRBJ2-2; V gene: TRBV27
CDR3 DNA: TGTGCCAGCAGCCTCAATCCGGGACAGTCCTCTGGGGCCAACGTCCTGACTTTC; CDR3 protein: CASSLNPGQSSGANVLTF; clone size: NA; D gene: TRBD1; J gene: TRBJ2-6; V gene: TRBV4-2
CDR3 DNA: TGCAGCGTGCGTTCGACAGGGGGCAGCTACGAGCAGTACTTC; CDR3 protein: CSVRSTGGSYEQYF; clone size: NA; D gene: TRBD1; J gene: TRBJ2-7; V gene: TRBV29-1
CDR3 DNA: TGTGCCAGCAGCCCCCTCCTCCAAGAGACCCAGTACTTC; CDR3 protein: CASSPLLQETQYF; clone size: NA; D gene: NA; J gene: TRBJ2-5; V gene: TRBV5-6
CDR3 DNA: TGTGCCAGCAGTGACAGAGTAGCTAACTATGGCTACACCTTC; CDR3 protein: CASSDRVANYGYTF; clone size: NA; D gene: NA; J gene: TRBJ1-2; V gene: TRBV25-1